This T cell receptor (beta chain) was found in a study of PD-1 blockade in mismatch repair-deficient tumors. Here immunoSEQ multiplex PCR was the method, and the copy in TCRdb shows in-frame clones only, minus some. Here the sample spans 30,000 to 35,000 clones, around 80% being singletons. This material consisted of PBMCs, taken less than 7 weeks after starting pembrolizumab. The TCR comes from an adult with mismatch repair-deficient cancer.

The CDR3 region has the DNA TGTGCCAGCAGTTTCCTACGGACTGAAGCTTTCTTT. Amino acid sequence: CASSFLRTEAFF. This chain joins TRBV28 and TRBJ1-1; D unclear. CDR3 length: 12 residues. Germline CDR1 reads MDHEN; CDR2 reads SYDVKM. The germline V and J ends were trimmed by 3 bases and 5 bases, with 7 bases remaining between them.